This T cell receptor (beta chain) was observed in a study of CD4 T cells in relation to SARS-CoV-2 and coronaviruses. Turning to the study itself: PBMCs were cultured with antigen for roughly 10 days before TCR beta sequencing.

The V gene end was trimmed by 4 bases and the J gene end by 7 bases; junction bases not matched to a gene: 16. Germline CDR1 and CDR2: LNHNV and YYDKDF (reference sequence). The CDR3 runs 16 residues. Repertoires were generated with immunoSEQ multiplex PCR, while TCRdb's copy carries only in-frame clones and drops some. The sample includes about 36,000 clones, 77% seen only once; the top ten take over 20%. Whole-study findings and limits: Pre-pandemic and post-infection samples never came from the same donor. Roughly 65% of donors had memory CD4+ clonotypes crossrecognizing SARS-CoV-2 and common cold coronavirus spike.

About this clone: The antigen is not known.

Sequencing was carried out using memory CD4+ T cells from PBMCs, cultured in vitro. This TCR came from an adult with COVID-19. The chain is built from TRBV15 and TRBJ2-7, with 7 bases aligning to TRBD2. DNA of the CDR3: TGTGCCACCAGCAAAGAGGCGGGGGTAGGAGGTGAGGAGCAGTACTTC. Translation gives CATSKEAGVGGEEQYF.